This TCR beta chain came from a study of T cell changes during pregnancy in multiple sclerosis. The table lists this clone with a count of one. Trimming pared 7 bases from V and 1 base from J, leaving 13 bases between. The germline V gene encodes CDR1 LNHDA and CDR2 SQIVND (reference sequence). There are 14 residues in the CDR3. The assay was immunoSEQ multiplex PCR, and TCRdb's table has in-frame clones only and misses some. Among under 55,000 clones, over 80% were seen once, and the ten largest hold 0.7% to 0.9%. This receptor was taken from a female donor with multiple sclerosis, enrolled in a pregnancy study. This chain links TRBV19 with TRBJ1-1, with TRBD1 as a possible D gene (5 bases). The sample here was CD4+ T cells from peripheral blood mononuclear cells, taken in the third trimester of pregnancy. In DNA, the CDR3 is TGTGCCAGTAACAGGATCTCGGGGAACACTGAAGCTTTCTTT. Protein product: CASNRISGNTEAFF.